Below, 18 T cell receptor beta chains from the same sample are listed, as sequenced in a study of T cell repertoires in cytomegalovirus infection (dated 2019 in TCRdb). The sample's treatment or condition label is to be understood as: in vitro stimulation with specific CMV peptide epitopes to enrich CMV-specific T cells. The antigens these receptors bind are not known. The sequencing machine was an Illumina HiSeq 1500. TCRdb handled the public reads itself, with Q25 trimming in fastp and clone calling in MiXCR, and kept productive beta chains. CDR3 protein duplicates are merged, each entry listing the most common genes and DNA. This sample comprises 70,000 to 95,000 distinct CDR3 sequences, 25% to 30% of them detected only once. Of the sample, around 68% falls within the top ten clones. The source material was CD8+ T cells from cultured PBMCs, sampled from culture after CMV antigen stimulation. The receptors shown here come from a human donor in good health (CMV status not recorded). Some clones in this sample may be carry-over from other donors' samples.

This clonotype was counted only a few times. The rearrangement uses TRBV7-6 and TRBJ2-3, with 8 bases matching TRBD2. Germline trimming cut 5 bases from V and 2 bases from J; bases unmatched to any gene: 9. CDR3 length: 16 residues. Per germline, CDR1 SGHVS and CDR2 FNYEAQ. Here the CDR3 reads CASSPRERGPTDTQYF. The CDR3 nucleotides read TGTGCCAGCAGCCCGAGGGAGCGGGGGCCCACAGATACGCAGTATTTT.

This clonotype was detected only a few times. The CDR3 region is CASSTLAWGFYNEQFF. The CDR3 nucleotides read TGTGCCAGCAGCACACTAGCTTGGGGGTTCTACAATGAGCAGTTCTTC. This chain joins TRBV6-2 or TRBV6-3 and TRBJ2-1; D may be TRBD2 (6 bases). Germline V gene lookup returns CDR1 MNHEY and CDR2 SVGEGT. Deletions cut 6 bases from V and 3 bases from J, with 18 bases between. This CDR3 spans 16 amino acids.

There are many counts of this clonotype. The chain combines TRBV2 with TRBJ2-7; D uncertain. CDR3 length: 15 amino acids. Trimming pared 3 bases from V and 11 bases from J, leaving 23 bases between. Germline V gives CDR1 SNHLY, CDR2 FYNNEI. CDR3 coding DNA: TGTGCCAGCAGTGATGGGCCTGGCTCGACGAGGCCAGAGTACTTC. Translated: CASSDGPGSTRPEYF.

The chain joins TRBV7-9 to TRBJ1-4; no clear D. The CDR3 runs 14 residues. The germline gives CDR1 SEHNR, CDR2 FQNEAQ (reference sequence). Between the trimmed V and J ends, which lost 1 base and 8 bases, there was a span of 11 bases. In DNA, the CDR3 is TGTGCCAGCAGCTTAGAAGGGTTCCGCGAAAAACTGTTTTTT. It encodes CASSLEGFREKLFF.

This clonotype was seen a single time. The V call is TRBV4-1, the J call TRBJ2-7; unclear D gene. This CDR3 has 14 residues. From germline, CDR1 is MGHRA and CDR2 YSYEKL. V was cut by 1 base and J by 7 bases, with 14 bases left in between. CDR3 coding DNA: TGCGCCAGCAGCCAAGGAGAGTACTACGGGGAGCAGTACTTC. As protein: CASSQGEYYGEQYF.

This clonotype was detected a few times. The V gene is TRBV7-9, the J gene TRBJ2-7; D unclear. Trimming pared 4 bases from V and 5 bases from J, leaving 12 bases between. The CDR3 consists of 13 residues. From germline, CDR1 is SEHNR and CDR2 FQNEAQ (reference sequence). CDR3 amino acids: CASSSPIGHEQYF. The CDR3 DNA follows: TGTGCCAGCAGCTCGCCAATCGGACACGAGCAGTACTTC.

Ten or more counts support this clonotype. The rearrangement uses TRBV6-5 and TRBJ2-3; TRBD2 agrees at 7 bases. The CDR3 totals 15 residues. Germline trimming cut 2 bases from V and 0 bases from J; bases unmatched to any gene: 2. Germline V gives CDR1 MNHEY, CDR2 SVGAGI. The CDR3 DNA reads as TGTGCCAGCAGTTACGGCGGGGGAAGCACAGATACGCAGTATTTT. Translated, it gives CASSYGGGSTDTQYF.

In this sample, this clonotype turned up many times. The chain employs TRBV20-1 and TRBJ2-2; D uncertain. The CDR3 runs to 11 residues. V dropped 5 bases and J dropped 0 bases, with 1 base sitting between them. Germline CDR1 reads DFQATT; CDR2 reads SNEGSKA (reference sequence). The DNA for the CDR3 is TGCAGTGCTGCGAACACCGGGGAGCTGTTTTTT. Its protein is CSAANTGELFF.

The chain recombines TRBV7-9 with TRBJ2-1; D is perhaps TRBD2 (6 bases). There are 13 residues in the CDR3. V gave up 5 bases and J gave up 10 bases, with 15 bases separating them. CDR1 SEHNR and CDR2 FQNEAQ come from the germline V gene (reference sequence). The CDR3, as DNA: TGTGCCAGCAGCCTTTCGGGGGTGGACGAGCAGTTCTTC. It yields the protein CASSLSGVDEQFF.

The chain couples TRBV6-2 or TRBV6-3 to TRBJ1-1; D not certain. V lost 0 bases and J 4 bases, leaving 9 bases between the germline ends. The CDR3 runs 14 residues. Germline V gene data show CDR1 as MNHEY and CDR2 as SVGEGT. The CDR3, as DNA: TGTGCCAGCAGTTACTCCAAGGGTAGCACTGAAGCTTTCTTT. Translation: CASSYSKGSTEAFF.

This clonotype was seen more than once but under ten times. The chain links TRBV7-6 to TRBJ2-5; tentative D call: TRBD2 (8 bases). The germline V and J ends were trimmed by 10 bases and 1 base, with 19 bases remaining between them. The CDR3 sequence is 15 residues long. Germline V lookup: CDR1 SGHVS, CDR2 FNYEAQ. The CDR3 is CATRAGDRVQETQYF. The CDR3 bases are TGTGCCACCCGAGCGGGGGACAGAGTCCAAGAGACCCAGTACTTC.

This clonotype showed up many times. This rearrangement joins TRBV5-4 to TRBJ1-2; a weak D match, TRBD1 (5 bases). The germline CDR1 and CDR2 sequences are SGHNT and YYREEE (reference sequence). The CDR3 consists of 13 residues. V was cut by 0 bases and J by 2 bases, with 5 bases left in between. In DNA form, the CDR3 reads TGTGCCAGCAGCTTGGAGGGGAACTATGGCTACACCTTC. It encodes CASSLEGNYGYTF. The full variable domain, in which reference TRBV5-4 and TRBJ1-2 provide the parts outside the CDR3, is ETGVTQSPTHLIKTRGQQVTLRCSSQSGHNTVSWYQQALGQGPQFIFQYYREEENGRGNFPPRFSGLQFPNYSSELNVNALELDDSALYLCASSLEGNYGYTFGSGTRLTVV.

This clonotype was recorded at least ten times. The CDR3 protein is CASSETTWNQPQHF. The CDR3 coding sequence is TGTGCCAGCTCTGAAACAACTTGGAATCAGCCCCAGCATTTT. J is TRBJ1-5 and V is TRBV2; unclear D gene. Between the trimmed V and J ends, which lost 8 bases and 4 bases, there was a span of 15 bases. The germline gives CDR1 SNHLY, CDR2 FYNNEI. The CDR3 is 14 amino acids.

Only one count was recorded for this clonotype. The V gene is TRBV27, the J gene TRBJ2-7; TRBD1 might be the D (5 bases). Germline-derived CDR1 and CDR2 are MNHEY and SMNVEV (reference sequence). Trimming took 6 bases from V and 2 from J, leaving 11 bases between them. This CDR3 has 13 residues. DNA for the CDR3: TGTGCCAGCAGGCGAGACAGTACCTACGAGCAGTACTTC. Protein sequence: CASRRDSTYEQYF.

V and J are TRBV6-1 and TRBJ1-5, with 7 bases lining up with TRBD1. This CDR3 has 14 residues. J was trimmed by 4 bases and V by 6 bases; bases with no gene match: 6. The V gene's germline CDR1 is MNHNS and CDR2 SASEGT. The CDR3 sequence is CASRKTGRNQPQHF. The CDR3, as DNA: TGTGCCAGCAGAAAGACAGGGAGGAATCAGCCCCAGCATTTT.

This clonotype came up many times. This sequence joins TRBV7-6 and TRBJ2-1; 8 bases line up with TRBD2. V gave up 0 bases and J gave up 4 bases; unmatched junction bases: 5. CDR3 length equals 16 residues. Germline CDR1 SGHVS, CDR2 FNYEAQ. As DNA, the CDR3 is TGTGCCAGCAGCTTAGCAAGCGGGGGCCTTTACAATGAGCAGTTCTTC. Encoded protein: CASSLASGGLYNEQFF.

The chain combines TRBV12-3 or TRBV12-4 with TRBJ1-2, with 8 bases lining up with TRBD1. The CDR3 has 14 amino acids. Losses at the gene ends were 7 bases for V and 8 bases for J; bases not matched to a gene: 12. The chain's CDR3 is CASTHNQGARGYTF. The DNA of the CDR3 is TGTGCCAGCACCCATAATCAGGGGGCGCGGGGCTACACCTTC.

This clonotype turned up a few times. The V and J genes are TRBV2 and TRBJ2-3, with 8 bases identical to TRBD2. The CDR3 loop spans 17 amino acids. Trimming at V came to 0 bases and at J to 4 bases, leaving 9 bases not matched to a gene. CDR1 and CDR2 from the germline V gene are SNHLY and FYNNEI. CDR3: CASSEALVLGGADTQYF. The CDR3 nucleotides are TGTGCCAGCAGTGAAGCGCTTGTACTCGGGGGGGCAGATACGCAGTATTTT.